The rows below give T cell receptor beta chains drawn from one sample of a study of PD-L1 blockade in urothelial cancer. Clones were sequenced by immunoSEQ multiplex PCR, and TCRdb holds only the in-frame ones, with some missing. This sample has around 100,000 clones; around 82% occur once, and the top ten carry roughly 2.2%. The source was PBMCs, collected around atezolizumab (anti-PD-L1) treatment. Receptor source: a man aged 50 to 60 with urothelial cancer. Both conserved end residues are part of each CDR3. Fields, in order: clone size, J gene, D gene, V gene, CDR3 protein, CDR3 DNA. The D gene is left open where the match is weak. Rows give clone size only sometimes, using once, few, many, or a class for an expanded clone.

-	TRBJ2-3	-	TRBV10-3	CAISEASWSTDTQYF	TGTGCCATCAGTGAGGCTAGTTGGTCCACAGATACGCAGTATTTT
-	TRBJ2-5	TRBD1	TRBV6-5	CASRGQGKGETQYF	TGTGCCAGCAGGGGACAGGGGAAGGGAGAGACCCAGTACTTC
-	TRBJ1-1	-	TRBV6-1	CASSDQAGTEAFF	TGTGCCAGCAGTGATCAGGCGGGCACTGAAGCTTTCTTT
few	TRBJ2-5	-	TRBV7-7	CASSLKGLETQYF	TGTGCTAGCAGCTTAAAGGGACTAGAGACCCAGTACTTC
-	TRBJ1-6	TRBD1	TRBV6-1	CASNRSDRNSPLHF	TGTGCCAGCAATAGATCGGACAGGAATTCACCCCTCCACTTT
-	TRBJ1-2	-	TRBV2	CASNLRGDGYTF	TGTGCCAGCAACCTCCGGGGAGATGGCTACACCTTC
-	TRBJ1-1	-	TRBV19	CASTLGGEAFF	TGTGCCAGTACCCTGGGGGGTGAAGCTTTCTTT
-	TRBJ2-1	TRBD2	TRBV4-2	CASSQGTSSYNEQFF	TGTGCCAGCAGCCAAGGGACTAGCTCCTACAATGAGCAGTTCTTC
-	TRBJ2-1	TRBD1	TRBV19	CASKWDRDSYNEQFF	TGTGCCAGTAAATGGGACAGGGATTCCTACAATGAGCAGTTCTTC
-	TRBJ2-3	-	TRBV5-6	CASSPVRGTDTQYF	TGTGCCAGCAGCCCCGTAAGAGGGACAGATACGCAGTATTTT